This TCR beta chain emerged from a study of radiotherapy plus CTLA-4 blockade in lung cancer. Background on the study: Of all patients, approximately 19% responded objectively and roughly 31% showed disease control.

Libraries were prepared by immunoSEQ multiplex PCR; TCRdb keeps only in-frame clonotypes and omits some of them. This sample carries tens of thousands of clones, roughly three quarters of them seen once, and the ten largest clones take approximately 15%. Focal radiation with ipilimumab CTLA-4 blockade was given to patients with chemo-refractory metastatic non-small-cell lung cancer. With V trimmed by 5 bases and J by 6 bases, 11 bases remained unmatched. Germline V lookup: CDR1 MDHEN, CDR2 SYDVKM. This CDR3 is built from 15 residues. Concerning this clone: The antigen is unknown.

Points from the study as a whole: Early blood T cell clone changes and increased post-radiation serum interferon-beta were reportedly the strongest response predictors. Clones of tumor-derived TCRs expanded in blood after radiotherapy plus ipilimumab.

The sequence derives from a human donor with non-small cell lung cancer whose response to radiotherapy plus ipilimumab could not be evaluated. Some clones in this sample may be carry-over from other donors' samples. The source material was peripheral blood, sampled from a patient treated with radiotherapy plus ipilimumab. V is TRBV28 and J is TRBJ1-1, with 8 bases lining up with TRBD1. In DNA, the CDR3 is TGTGCCAGCAGTGCCTCCGGGACAGGATACGCTGAAGCTTTCTTT. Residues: CASSASGTGYAEAFF. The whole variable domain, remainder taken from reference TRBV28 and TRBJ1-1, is DVKVTQSSRYLVKRTGEKVFLECVQDMDHENMFWYRQDPGLGLRLIYFSYDVKMKEKGDIPEGYSVSREKKERFSLILESASTNQTSMYLCASSASGTGYAEAFFGQGTRLTVV.